This section outlines one TCR beta chain sequence together with its context. The data stem from a study of blood T cell repertoires in COVID-19. Across the whole study: Sites across the United States, Italy and Spain contributed samples from acute and convalescent COVID-19. From T cells, B-cell-depleted T cells, or PBMCs came the material, which was cDNA or gDNA.

Adults between roughly 18 and 89 years of age took part from under 30 US areas. Original data processing: Amplification of reference gene primers provided the estimated nucleated cell counts. This table comes from immunoSEQ multiplex PCR, and its TCRdb copy is limited to in-frame clones, with some not included. The V and J calls and clone size were taken over from that table, and D and trimming were inferred from the DNA. The sample carries 400,000 or so clones, approximately 86% recorded once. Material for sequencing was PBMCs or T cells enriched from blood (not recorded which). This TCR was sampled from a middle-aged woman with acute COVID-19.

The DNA for the CDR3 is TGTGCCACCAGCGGTGGGGGGAGCTCCTACGAGCAGTACTTC. Translated: CATSGGGSSYEQYF. V and J are TRBV15 and TRBJ2-7, with D perhaps matching TRBD2 (6 bases). V dropped 5 bases and J dropped 0 bases, with 11 bases sitting between them. Germline CDR1 is LNHNV and CDR2 is YYDKDF (reference sequence). The CDR3 has 14 residues. The variable domain in full, with the rest retrieved from reference TRBV15 and TRBJ2-7, is DAMVIQNPRYQVTQFGKPVTLSCSQTLNHNVMYWYQQKSSQAPKLLFHYYDKDFNNEADTPDNFQSRRPNTSFCFLDIRSPGLGDTAMYLCATSGGGSSYEQYFGPGTRLTVT.